The 30 T cell receptor beta chains listed next were all sequenced from one sample in a study of T cell responses to AZD1222 COVID-19 vaccine. Clones were sequenced by immunoSEQ multiplex PCR, and TCRdb holds only the in-frame ones, with some missing. The table lists 150,000 to 200,000 clones, 90% of them singletons. The sequences come from peripheral blood, collected on day 0 of AZD1222 vaccination. The receptors come from an adult in good health.

CDR3 residues: CASRSIPNEKLFF. As DNA, the CDR3 is TGTGCCAGCAGGTCCATCCCTAATGAAAAACTGTTTTTT. The chain couples TRBV12-3 or TRBV12-4 to TRBJ1-4; unclear D gene. This CDR3 has 13 residues. The V end lost 6 bases, the J end lost 3 bases, and 8 bases lay between the germline ends.

A few counts support this clone. The chain recombines TRBV5-1 with TRBJ2-7, with 7 nucleotides matching TRBD2. The germline gives CDR1 SGHRS, CDR2 YFSETQ. With 4 bases clipped from V and 3 bases from J, the junction kept 7 bases outside the gene matches. The CDR3 runs to 14 residues. The CDR3, as DNA: TGCGCCAGCAGCCGGGGGGACGTTGGCTACGAGCAGTACTTC. Translating gives CASSRGDVGYEQYF. Based on the CDR3 plus reference TRBV5-1 and TRBJ2-7, the full variable domain is KAGVTQTPRYLIKTRGQQVTLSCSPISGHRSVSWYQQTPGQGLQFLFEYFSETQRNKGNFPGRFSGRQFSNSRSEMNVSTLELGDSALYLCASSRGDVGYEQYFGPGTRLTVT.

The chain is built from TRBV18 and TRBJ2-7, with D maybe TRBD1 (5 bases). The CDR3 has 16 amino acids. Trimming stripped 2 bases from V and 0 bases from J, with 14 bases between. Germline values: CDR1 KGHSH, CDR2 LQKENI. CDR3 DNA: TGTGCCAGCTCACCATCAGGGTTATTGGGCTCCTACGAGCAGTACTTC. Its translation: CASSPSGLLGSYEQYF.

This chain connects TRBV6-5 to TRBJ2-3; 10 bases agree with TRBD2. The CDR3 sequence is 15 residues long. J was trimmed by 1 base and V by 6 bases; bases with no gene match: 4. CDR1 is MNHEY, CDR2 SVGAGI, per germline. DNA of the CDR3: TGTGCCAGCAGATCCGGGACTAGCGGCACAGATACGCAGTATTTT. Translated: CASRSGTSGTDTQYF.

The rearrangement links TRBV3-1 (or the pseudogene TRBV3-2) to TRBJ1-2, with TRBD1 identical over 8 bases. V lost 8 bases and J lost 8; bases outside the gene matches: 7. Per germline, CDR1 LGHDT and CDR2 YNNKEL (reference sequence). CDR3 size: 12 residues. CDR3 loop: CASLGQGLGYTF. CDR3 in DNA: TGTGCCAGCTTAGGACAGGGCCTAGGCTACACCTTC.

The chain couples TRBV6-5 to TRBJ2-3; 7 bases are shared with TRBD1. V dropped 7 bases and J dropped 0; count of bases not matched to a gene: 4. The CDR3 is 14 amino acids. Germline-derived CDR1 and CDR2 are MNHEY and SVGAGI. The CDR3 loop reads CASNTGDSTDTQYF. The CDR3, as DNA: TGTGCCAGCAATACAGGGGATAGCACAGATACGCAGTATTTT.

This clone was counted once. CDR3 DNA: TGCGCCAGCAGCAACGACAGGGTTCGGACCGGGGAGCTGTTTTTT. Translating it yields CASSNDRVRTGELFF. V is TRBV5-1 and J is TRBJ2-2; 7 bases match TRBD1. The CDR3 is 15 residues long. Germline CDR1 reads SGHRS; CDR2 reads YFSETQ. Losses at the gene ends were 4 bases for V and 5 bases for J; bases not matched to a gene: 8.

A single count supports this clone. The rearrangement joins TRBV5-6 to TRBJ2-7; TRBD2 might be the D (5 bases). With 4 bases removed from V and 2 bases from J, the gap between germline ends came to 16 bases. Germline CDR1 reads SGHDT; CDR2 reads YYEEEE. The CDR3 is 15 residues long. In DNA, the CDR3 is TGTGCCAGCAGCCCCCGGGCGGGCCGAACCTACGAGCAGTACTTC. Residues: CASSPRAGRTYEQYF.

The chain's CDR3 is CASSQAASGGAGETQYF. The CDR3 DNA sequence: TGTGCCAGCAGCCAAGCGGCTAGCGGGGGGGCTGGTGAGACCCAGTACTTC. This chain uses TRBV3-1 (or the pseudogene TRBV3-2) with TRBJ2-5; 12 nucleotides match TRBD2. Losses at the gene ends were 1 base for V and 5 bases for J; bases not matched to a gene: 8. The CDR3 has 17 amino acids. Germline loops: CDR1 LGHDT, CDR2 YNNKEL (reference sequence).

V is TRBV2 and J is TRBJ1-2; 7 nucleotides match TRBD1. The CDR3 contains 15 residues. CDR1 is SNHLY, CDR2 FYNNEI, per germline. Trimming took 11 bases from V and 0 from J; bases not matched to a gene: 12. The CDR3 DNA is TGTGCCTTTACTAAGGACAGGAGTGCTAACTATGGCTACACCTTC. Translated, it gives CAFTKDRSANYGYTF. The whole variable domain, filled in from reference TRBV2 and TRBJ1-2, reads EPEVTQTPSHQVTQMGQEVILRCVPISNHLYFYWYRQILGQKVEFLVSFYNNEISEKSEIFDDQFSVERPDGSNFTLKIRSTKLEDSAMYFCAFTKDRSANYGYTFGSGTRLTVV.

The genes are TRBV9 and TRBJ2-3; 12 nucleotides align to TRBD2. The germline gives CDR1 SGDLS, CDR2 YYNGEE. This CDR3 region has 16 residues. The ends lost 1 base at V and 7 bases at J; junction bases unmatched: 7. The DNA of the CDR3 is TGTGCCAGCAGCGTAACTAGCGGGGGGATTCGGAATACGCAGTATTTT. It translates to CASSVTSGGIRNTQYF.

This clone has just one count. The chain is built from TRBV19 and TRBJ1-6; 9 nucleotides match TRBD1. V gave up 4 bases and J gave up 3 bases; unmatched junction bases: 1. The CDR3 totals 15 residues. Germline V lookup: CDR1 LNHDA, CDR2 SQIVND (reference sequence). CDR3 in amino acids: CASSKGQGYNSPLHF. For the CDR3, the DNA is TGTGCCAGTAGTAAGGGACAGGGCTATAATTCACCCCTCCACTTT.

The chain links TRBV12-3 or TRBV12-4 to TRBJ1-1; weak D call: TRBD1 (5 bases). V gave up 6 bases and J gave up 3 bases, with 11 bases separating them. The CDR3 has 13 residues. In DNA, the CDR3 is TGTGCCAGCAGCCGGTCGGGGGACACTGAAGCTTTCTTT. Protein: CASSRSGDTEAFF.

This chain links TRBV7-9 with TRBJ1-6, with unresolved D. CDR3 length equals 15 residues. The V gene lost 3 bases and the J gene lost 0 bases, with 6 bases spanning the gap. CDR1 and CDR2 from the germline V gene are SEHNR and FQNEAQ (reference sequence). For the CDR3, the DNA is TGTGCCAGCAGCTTGGCGGCCTCCTATAATTCACCCCTCCACTTT. This gives the protein CASSLAASYNSPLHF. The whole variable domain, filled in from reference TRBV7-9 and TRBJ1-6, reads DTGVSQNPRHKITKRGQNVTFRCDPISEHNRLYWYRQTLGQGPEFLTYFQNEAQLEKSRLLSDRFSAERPKGSFSTLEIQRTEQGDSAMYLCASSLAASYNSPLHFGNGTRLTVT.

Points on this clone: An end of the junction differs from the germline gene, which may be a read error. The rearrangement links TRBV11-3 to TRBJ1-6; D unresolved. Germline loops: CDR1 SGHNT, CDR2 YENEEA. The CDR3 totals 13 residues. The CDR3 sequence: CASSPIDVWARIF. CDR3 coding DNA: TGTGCCAGCAGCCCTATAGACGTCTGGGCTCGAATCTTT.

This chain joins TRBV7-2 and TRBJ1-5, with D hard to call. This CDR3 has 15 residues. Trimming removed 1 base at V and 6 bases at J, with 13 bases between. CDR1 and CDR2 (germline): SGHTA, FQGNSA. The CDR3 DNA reads as TGTGCCAGCAGCTTAGTGAAGGGAACGGGTCAGCCCCAGCATTTT. It codes for CASSLVKGTGQPQHF.

The chain uses TRBV15 and TRBJ1-5; D unclear. This CDR3 contains 13 residues. Germline CDR1 and CDR2: LNHNV and YYDKDF (reference sequence). Between the trimmed V and J ends, which lost 5 bases and 11 bases, there was a span of 16 bases. For the CDR3, the DNA is TGTGCCACCAGCCAACAAGCCCTCGGGGCCCAGCATTTT. Its protein is CATSQQALGAQHF.

The rearrangement joins TRBV18 to TRBJ2-5; D gene uncertain. Germline CDR1 reads KGHSH; CDR2 reads LQKENI. Trimming cost V 3 bases and J 5 bases, with 10 bases left between them. The CDR3 is made up of 13 amino acids. DNA for the CDR3: TGTGCCAGCTCACCCCAGAAGTCGGAGACCCAGTACTTC. It specifies CASSPQKSETQYF.

This chain joins TRBV19 and TRBJ2-5; TRBD2 might be the D (6 bases). The CDR3 is 13 residues long. CDR1 and CDR2 (germline): LNHDA, SQIVND (reference sequence). V was cut by 5 bases and J by 5 bases, with 12 bases left in between. In nucleotides, the CDR3 is TGTGCCAGTAGTGGGCGGGGAGTCGAGACCCAGTACTTC. The encoded protein is CASSGRGVETQYF. The whole variable domain, filled in from reference TRBV19 and TRBJ2-5, reads DGGITQSPKYLFRKEGQNVTLSCEQNLNHDAMYWYRQDPGQGLRLIYYSQIVNDFQKGDIAEGYSVSREKKESFPLTVTSAQKNPTAFYLCASSGRGVETQYFGPGTRLLVL.

The genes are TRBV30 and TRBJ1-1; 9 bases are shared with TRBD1. This CDR3 has 13 amino acids. The V gene's germline CDR1 is GTSNPN and CDR2 SVGIG (reference sequence). V lost 8 bases and J lost 1; bases outside the gene matches: 5. CDR3 region: CASPGQGNTEAFF. Here the CDR3 DNA reads TGTGCCAGTCCGGGACAGGGGAACACTGAAGCTTTCTTT.

This chain uses TRBV4-2 with TRBJ2-3; 11 positions agree with TRBD2. With 7 bases clipped from V and 4 bases from J, the junction kept 1 base outside the gene matches. The CDR3 runs to 13 residues. Germline CDR1 and CDR2: LGHNA and YNFKEQ. The CDR3 protein is CASTSGGPDTQYF. The CDR3 DNA sequence: TGTGCCAGCACTAGCGGGGGGCCAGATACGCAGTATTTT.

This rearrangement joins TRBV5-1 to TRBJ2-1; 9 bases agree with TRBD2. J was trimmed by 8 bases and V by 0 bases; bases with no gene match: 6. The CDR3 runs 15 residues. Germline V gene data show CDR1 as SGHRS and CDR2 as YFSETQ. CDR3 sequence reads: CASSLAGGGADEQFF. The DNA for the CDR3 is TGCGCCAGCAGCTTGGCTGGCGGGGGGGCGGATGAGCAGTTCTTC.

This chain joins TRBV6-6 and TRBJ1-5, with D possibly matching TRBD1 (6 bases). The CDR3 is 18 amino acids. Germline V gene lookup returns CDR1 MNHNY and CDR2 SVGAGI (reference sequence). V lost 5 bases, J lost 0 bases, and 20 bases lay in between. CDR3 loop: CASSQNRASKYSNQPQHF. DNA of the CDR3: TGTGCCAGCAGTCAAAACAGGGCTTCGAAATATAGCAATCAGCCCCAGCATTTT.

This clone was detected only once. The V call is TRBV5-1, the J call TRBJ1-2; 7 positions agree with TRBD1. This CDR3 contains 15 residues. Germline-derived CDR1 and CDR2 are SGHRS and YFSETQ. Losses at the gene ends were 3 bases for V and 4 bases for J; bases not matched to a gene: 9. In DNA form, the CDR3 reads TGCGCCAGCAGCTCGACAGGGAGCGGCTCCTATGGCTACACCTTC. Its translation is CASSSTGSGSYGYTF.

This rearrangement joins TRBV15 to TRBJ1-1; weak D call: TRBD1 (5 bases). V lost 7 bases to trimming and J lost 2 bases, with 14 bases between them. Germline V gives CDR1 LNHNV, CDR2 YYDKDF (reference sequence). There are 14 residues in the CDR3. CDR3 coding DNA: TGTGCCACCAAGGGTCGACAGCTAAACACTGAAGCTTTCTTT. As protein: CATKGRQLNTEAFF.

J is TRBJ1-5 and V is TRBV5-1; 7 bases align to TRBD1. The CDR3 is 15 residues long. Germline CDR1 and CDR2: SGHRS and YFSETQ. The junction had 3 bases not matched to a gene; V was cut back by 3 bases and J by 0 bases. The CDR3 loop is CASSSGTDSNQPQHF. Here the CDR3 DNA reads TGCGCCAGCAGCTCCGGGACAGATAGCAATCAGCCCCAGCATTTT. The full variable domain, rest sourced from reference TRBV5-1 and TRBJ1-5, is KAGVTQTPRYLIKTRGQQVTLSCSPISGHRSVSWYQQTPGQGLQFLFEYFSETQRNKGNFPGRFSGRQFSNSRSEMNVSTLELGDSALYLCASSSGTDSNQPQHFGDGTRLSIL.

The V and J genes are TRBV3-1 (or the pseudogene TRBV3-2) and TRBJ2-5; 16 bases are a match to TRBD2. The J segment lost 5 bases and the V segment lost 4 bases, leaving 4 bases of the junction unmatched. Germline CDR1 is LGHDT and CDR2 is YNNKEL (reference sequence). The CDR3 sequence is 16 residues long. The CDR3 region has the DNA TGTGCCAGCAGCCTCGGGACTAGCGGGGGGGGTGAGACCCAGTACTTC. It encodes CASSLGTSGGGETQYF.

The DNA for the CDR3 is TGTGCCATTACCTGGGGGGCCGTTACCGAAGCTTTCTTT. It specifies CAITWGAVTEAFF. The chain carries TRBV12-3 or TRBV12-4 and TRBJ1-1; possible D gene TRBD1, 6 bases. V dropped 10 bases and J dropped 8 bases, with 20 bases sitting between them. CDR3 size: 13 residues.

The genes are TRBV5-1 and TRBJ2-5, with 10 nucleotides matching TRBD2. The CDR3 sequence is 17 residues long. With 0 bases clipped from V and 5 bases from J, the junction kept 10 bases outside the gene matches. The V gene's germline CDR1 is SGHRS and CDR2 YFSETQ. CDR3 coding DNA: TGCGCCAGCAGCTTGGCGGGAAGCGGGGGGGCCGACGAGACCCAGTACTTC. It encodes CASSLAGSGGADETQYF.

The chain recombines TRBV12-5 with TRBJ2-5; D unresolved. The length of the CDR3 is 14 residues. The ends were cut back, 5 bases at V and 5 bases at J, with 15 bases in the middle. Germline V gives CDR1 LGHNT, CDR2 FRNRAP. The CDR3 DNA follows: TGTGCTAGTGGTCCCCCCAGCCGTAGCGAGACCCAGTACTTC. This codes for CASGPPSRSETQYF.